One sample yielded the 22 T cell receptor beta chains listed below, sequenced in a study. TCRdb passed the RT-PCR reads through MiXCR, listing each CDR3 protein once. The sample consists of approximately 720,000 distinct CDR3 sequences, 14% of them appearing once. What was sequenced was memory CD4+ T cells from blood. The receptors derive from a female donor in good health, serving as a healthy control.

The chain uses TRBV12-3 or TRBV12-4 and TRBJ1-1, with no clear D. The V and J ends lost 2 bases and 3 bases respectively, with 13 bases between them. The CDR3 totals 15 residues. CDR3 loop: CASSLIRQADTEAFF. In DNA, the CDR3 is TGTGCCAGCAGTTTAATCCGGCAGGCCGACACTGAAGCTTTCTTT.

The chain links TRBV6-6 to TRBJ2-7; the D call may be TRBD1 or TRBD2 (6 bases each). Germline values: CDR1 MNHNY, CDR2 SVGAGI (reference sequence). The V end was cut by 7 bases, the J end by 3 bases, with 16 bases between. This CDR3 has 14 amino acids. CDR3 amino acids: CASTLGGKGYEQYF. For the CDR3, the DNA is TGTGCCAGCACCTTAGGGGGGAAGGGCTACGAGCAGTACTTC.

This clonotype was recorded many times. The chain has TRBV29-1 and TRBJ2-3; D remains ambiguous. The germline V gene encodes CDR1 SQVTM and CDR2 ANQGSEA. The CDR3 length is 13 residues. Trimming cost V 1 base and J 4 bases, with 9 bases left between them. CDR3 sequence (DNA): TGCAGCGTTGAAGCCACCCAGGCAGATACGCAGTATTTT. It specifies CSVEATQADTQYF.

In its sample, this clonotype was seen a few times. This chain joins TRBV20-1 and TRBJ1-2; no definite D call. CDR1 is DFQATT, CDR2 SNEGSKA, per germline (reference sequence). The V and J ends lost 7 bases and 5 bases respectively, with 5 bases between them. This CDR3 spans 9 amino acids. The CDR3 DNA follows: TGCAGTGTATTGTATGGCTACACCTTC. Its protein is CSVLYGYTF.

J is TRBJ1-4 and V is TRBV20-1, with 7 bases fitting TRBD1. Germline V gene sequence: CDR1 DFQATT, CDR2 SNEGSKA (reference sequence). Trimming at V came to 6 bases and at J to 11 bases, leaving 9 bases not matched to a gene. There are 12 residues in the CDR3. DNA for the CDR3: TGCAGTGCCGCGTGGGGGACAGACAAACTGTTTTTT. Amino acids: CSAAWGTDKLFF.

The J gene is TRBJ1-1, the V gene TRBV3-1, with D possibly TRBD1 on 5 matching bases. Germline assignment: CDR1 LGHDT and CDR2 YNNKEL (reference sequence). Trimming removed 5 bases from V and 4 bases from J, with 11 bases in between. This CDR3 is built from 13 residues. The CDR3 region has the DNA TGTGCCAGCAGCTGGGGCGGAGGCACTGAAGCTTTCTTT. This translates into CASSWGGGTEAFF.

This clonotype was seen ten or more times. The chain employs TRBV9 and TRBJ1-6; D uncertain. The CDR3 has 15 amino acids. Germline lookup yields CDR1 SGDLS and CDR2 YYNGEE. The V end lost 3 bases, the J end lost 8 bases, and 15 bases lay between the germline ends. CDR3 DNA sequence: TGTGCCAGCAGCGCCGTAGCCGGGCCCGATTCACCCCTCCACTTT. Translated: CASSAVAGPDSPLHF.

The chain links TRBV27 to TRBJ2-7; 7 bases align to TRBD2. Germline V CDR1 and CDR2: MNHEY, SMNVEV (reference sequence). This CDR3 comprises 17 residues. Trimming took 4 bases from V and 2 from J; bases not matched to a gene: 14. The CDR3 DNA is TGTGCCAGCAGTTCTACAGCCATGAGGCGGGAGACCTACGAGCAGTACTTC. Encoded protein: CASSSTAMRRETYEQYF.

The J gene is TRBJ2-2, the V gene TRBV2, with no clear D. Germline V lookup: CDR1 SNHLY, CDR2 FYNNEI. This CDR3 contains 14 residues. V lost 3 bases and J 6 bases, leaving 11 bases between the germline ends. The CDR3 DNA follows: TGTGCCAGCAGTGACGGCACAGACCCCGGGGAGCTGTTTTTT. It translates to CASSDGTDPGELFF.

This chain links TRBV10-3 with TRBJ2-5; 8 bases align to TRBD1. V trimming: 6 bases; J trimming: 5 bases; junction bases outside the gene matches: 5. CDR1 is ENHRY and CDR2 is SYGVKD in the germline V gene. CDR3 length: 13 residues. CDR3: CAIRSTGEETQYF. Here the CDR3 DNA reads TGTGCCATCAGATCGACAGGGGAGGAGACCCAGTACTTC.

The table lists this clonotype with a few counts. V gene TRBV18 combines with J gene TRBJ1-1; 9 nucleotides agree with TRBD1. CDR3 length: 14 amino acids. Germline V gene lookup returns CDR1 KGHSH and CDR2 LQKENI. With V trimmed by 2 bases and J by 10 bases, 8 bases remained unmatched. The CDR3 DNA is TGTGCCAGCTCACCAAGGACAGGGGAAGGAGGAGCTTTCTTT. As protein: CASSPRTGEGGAFF. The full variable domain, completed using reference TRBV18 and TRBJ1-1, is NAGVMQNPRHLVRRRGQEARLRCSPMKGHSHVYWYRQLPEEGLKFMVYLQKENIIDESGMPKERFSAEFPKEGPSILRIQQVVRGDSAAYFCASSPRTGEGGAFFGQGTRLTVV.

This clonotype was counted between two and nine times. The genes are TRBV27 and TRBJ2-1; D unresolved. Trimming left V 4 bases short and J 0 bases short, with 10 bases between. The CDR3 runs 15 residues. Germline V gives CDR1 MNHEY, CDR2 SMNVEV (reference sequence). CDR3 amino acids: CASSSVLTSYNEQFF. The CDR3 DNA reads TGTGCCAGCAGTTCTGTTCTAACCTCCTACAATGAGCAGTTCTTC.

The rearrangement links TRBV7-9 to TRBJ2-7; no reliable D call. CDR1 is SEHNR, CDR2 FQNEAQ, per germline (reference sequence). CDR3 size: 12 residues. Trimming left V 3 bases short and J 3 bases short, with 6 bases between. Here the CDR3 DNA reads TGTGCCAGCAGCTTTACTATCTACGAGCAGTACTTC. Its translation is CASSFTIYEQYF.

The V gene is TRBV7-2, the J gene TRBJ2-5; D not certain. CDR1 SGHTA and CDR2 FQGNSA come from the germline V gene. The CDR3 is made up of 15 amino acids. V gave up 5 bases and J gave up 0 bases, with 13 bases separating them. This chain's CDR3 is CASSPQWGYQETQYF. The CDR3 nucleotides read TGTGCCAGCAGCCCCCAATGGGGATACCAAGAGACCCAGTACTTC.

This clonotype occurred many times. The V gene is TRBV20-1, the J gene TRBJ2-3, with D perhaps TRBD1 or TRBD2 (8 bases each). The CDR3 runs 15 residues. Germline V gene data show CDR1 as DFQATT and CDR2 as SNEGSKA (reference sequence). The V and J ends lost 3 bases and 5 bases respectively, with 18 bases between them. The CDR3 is CSASQGASGRDTQYF. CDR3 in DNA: TGCAGTGCTAGTCAGGGGGCCAGCGGGAGAGATACGCAGTATTTT.

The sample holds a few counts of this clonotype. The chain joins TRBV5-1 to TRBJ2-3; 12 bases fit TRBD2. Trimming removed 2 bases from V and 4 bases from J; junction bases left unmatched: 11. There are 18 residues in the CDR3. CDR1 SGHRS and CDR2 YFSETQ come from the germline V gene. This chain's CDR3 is CASSFNPGLAGIADTQYF. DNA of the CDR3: TGCGCCAGCAGCTTTAACCCTGGACTAGCGGGAATTGCAGATACGCAGTATTTT.

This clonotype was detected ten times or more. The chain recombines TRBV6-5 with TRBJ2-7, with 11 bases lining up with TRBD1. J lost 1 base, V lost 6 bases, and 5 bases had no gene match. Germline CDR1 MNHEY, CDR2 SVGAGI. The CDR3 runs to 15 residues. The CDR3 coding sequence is TGTGCCAGCAGACGGGGACAGGGGGGTTCCTACGAGCAGTACTTC. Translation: CASRRGQGGSYEQYF.

The CDR3: CSARRTGGAINEQFF. The CDR3 DNA reads TGCAGTGCGCGGAGAACAGGGGGCGCAATCAATGAGCAGTTCTTC. This chain uses TRBV20-1 with TRBJ2-1; 9 nucleotides align to TRBD1. The CDR3 spans 15 residues. The ends lost 6 bases at V and 6 bases at J; junction bases unmatched: 12. CDR1 is DFQATT, CDR2 SNEGSKA, per germline (reference sequence).

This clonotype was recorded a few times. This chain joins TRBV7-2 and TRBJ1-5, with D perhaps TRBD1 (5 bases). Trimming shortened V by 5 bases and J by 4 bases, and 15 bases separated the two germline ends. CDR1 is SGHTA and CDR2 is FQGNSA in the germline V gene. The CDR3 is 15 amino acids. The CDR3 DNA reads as TGTGCCAGCAGCCGCACCGGGACGCAAAATCAGCCCCAGCATTTT. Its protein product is CASSRTGTQNQPQHF.

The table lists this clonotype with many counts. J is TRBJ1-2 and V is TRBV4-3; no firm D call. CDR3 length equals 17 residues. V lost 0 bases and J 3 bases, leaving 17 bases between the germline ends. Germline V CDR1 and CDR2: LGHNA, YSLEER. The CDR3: CASSQDSQTAWDYGYTF. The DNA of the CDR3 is TGCGCCAGCAGCCAAGATTCGCAAACAGCATGGGACTATGGCTACACCTTC.

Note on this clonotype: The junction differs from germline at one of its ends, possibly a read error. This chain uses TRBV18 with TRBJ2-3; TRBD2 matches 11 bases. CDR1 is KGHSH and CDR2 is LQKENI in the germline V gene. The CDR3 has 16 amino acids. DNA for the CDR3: TGTGCCAGCTCACCACGGCTAGCGGGAGGTGTAGATACGAAGTATTTT. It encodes CASSPRLAGGVDTKYF.

CDR3 loop: CASSRNRDSSNQPQHF. CDR3 bases: TGTGCCAGCAGTCGAAACAGGGACTCCAGCAATCAGCCCCAGCATTTT. V is TRBV6-2 or TRBV6-3 and J is TRBJ1-5; D possibly corresponds to TRBD1 (6 bases). Germline CDR1 is MNHEY and CDR2 is SVGEGT. The CDR3 spans 16 residues. Trimming left V 5 bases short and J 1 base short, with 15 bases between.